This T cell receptor beta chain derives from a study of Ad26.COV2.S vaccination and SARS-CoV-2 variants. The germline gives CDR1 GTSNPN, CDR2 SVGIG (reference sequence). V dropped 0 bases and J dropped 1 base, with 18 bases sitting between them. The CDR3 has 17 amino acids. The treatment is: roughly 18 received Ad26.COV2.S at low or high dose, single or two shots; about 5 received placebo; per-sample allocation not given. Day 63 after the first vaccine or placebo injection was the time point for sampling. Assay used: immunoSEQ multiplex PCR; TCRdb lists only in-frame clones, some missing. Among about half a million clones listed, approximately 90% were seen once.

V usage is TRBV30 and J usage is TRBJ1-1, with D possibly matching TRBD1 (5 bases). This clonotype was obtained from a person between 18 and 60 years old who received the Ad26.COV2.S COVID-19 vaccine or a placebo. Here the sequenced sample was peripheral blood, taken in a trial of Ad26.COV2.S vaccine versus placebo. The chain's CDR3 is CAWSVRQGFLRNTEAFF. The CDR3 DNA follows: TGTGCCTGGAGTGTACGGCAGGGTTTCCTGAGGAACACTGAAGCTTTCTTT.